This entry lists 21 T cell receptor beta chains sequenced from one sample in a study of regulatory T cells in long-lasting Graves disease. Library construction for TCR beta used iRepertoire HTBI primers and Arm-PCR of CDR3 regions. TCRdb ran MiXCR on the multiplex PCR reads and lists one entry per CDR3 protein. The table shows 300,000 to 500,000 distinct CDR3 sequences, with roughly 20% occurring only once. Time point indicated: persistent/refractory GD, antithyroid drugs over 5 years with positive TRAb. Generation of the TCR library employed RNA extracted from PBMCs. The source was peripheral blood mononuclear cells (PBMCs), collected when the disease was refractory, from a patient treated with antithyroid drugs. Receptors originate from a female donor with Graves disease.

This chain links TRBV6-1 with TRBJ2-5, with a weak D call TRBD2 (6 bases). V gave up 8 bases and J gave up 9 bases, with 22 bases separating them. The CDR3 contains 14 residues. CDR1 is MNHNS, CDR2 SASEGT, per germline. CDR3 in DNA: TGTGCCAGCCGGATAGGGACTGGGGATCGGGCCCAGTACTTC. Translation gives CASRIGTGDRAQYF.

The V call is TRBV4-3, the J call TRBJ1-1; the match to TRBD1 covers 7 bases. Trimming at V came to 0 bases and at J to 5 bases, leaving 6 bases not matched to a gene. CDR1 LGHNA and CDR2 YSLEER come from the germline V gene. The CDR3 runs 15 residues. This CDR3 is CASSQEKGARTEAFF. CDR3 sequence (DNA): TGCGCCAGCAGCCAAGAGAAGGGGGCGAGGACTGAAGCTTTCTTT.

This clonotype appeared a few times. This chain uses TRBV27 with TRBJ1-1; the D is unclear. Trimming left V 1 base short and J 4 bases short, with 7 bases between. The length of the CDR3 is 13 residues. Germline V gives CDR1 MNHEY, CDR2 SMNVEV (reference sequence). The CDR3 reads CASSLFRSTEAFF. In DNA form, the CDR3 reads TGTGCCAGCAGTTTATTTAGGAGCACTGAAGCTTTCTTT.

The rearrangement uses TRBV6-2 or TRBV6-3 and TRBJ2-5; maybe TRBD1 (6 bases). V was trimmed by 2 bases and J by 3 bases, leaving 13 bases between them. The length of the CDR3 is 15 residues. Germline V lookup: CDR1 MNHEY, CDR2 SVGEGT. CDR3 nucleotide sequence: TGTGCCAGCAGTTACCTTGGACAGTTAGAAGAGACCCAGTACTTC. It encodes CASSYLGQLEETQYF.

A few counts support this clonotype. The chain is built from TRBV15 and TRBJ1-5; no firm D call. The CDR3 has 15 amino acids. Germline CDR1 reads LNHNV; CDR2 reads YYDKDF (reference sequence). Trimming removed 0 bases from V and 5 bases from J, with 11 bases in between. The CDR3 nucleotides read TGTGCCACCAGCAGAGACAAGTCGCCGGATCAGCCCCAGCATTTT. It translates to CATSRDKSPDQPQHF.

Ten or more counts support this clonotype. The gene calls are TRBV3-1 and TRBJ1-4, with 8 bases that match TRBD1. Per the germline V gene, CDR1 is LGHDT and CDR2 is YNNKEL (reference sequence). The V and J ends lost 4 bases and 4 bases, in that order; junction bases with no gene match: 2. The CDR3 loop spans 14 amino acids. CDR3 in amino acids: CASSRQGYNEKLFF. For the CDR3, the DNA is TGTGCCAGCAGCCGACAGGGGTATAATGAAAAACTGTTTTTT.

This clonotype was detected many times. The chain is built from TRBV11-2 and TRBJ2-5, with D tentatively TRBD2 (5 bases). Germline V CDR1 and CDR2: SGHAT, FQNNGV. V shed 4 bases and J shed 3 bases, with 12 bases lying between them. This CDR3 comprises 14 residues. The CDR3: CASSSKSREETQYF. CDR3 bases: TGTGCCAGCAGCTCCAAATCGAGGGAAGAGACCCAGTACTTC.

Only a few counts were recorded for this clonotype. The V gene is TRBV6-1, the J gene TRBJ1-1; D remains ambiguous. V lost 6 bases to trimming and J lost 1 base, with 9 bases between them. The CDR3 runs 13 residues. Germline-derived CDR1 and CDR2 are MNHNS and SASEGT. The CDR3 is CASSRVWNTEAFF. CDR3 in DNA: TGTGCCAGCAGCCGAGTTTGGAACACTGAAGCTTTCTTT.

This clonotype has a count of ten or more. V and J are TRBV7-2 and TRBJ1-1; D unresolved. This CDR3 is built from 13 residues. V lost 1 base and J lost 4, with 7 bases in between. Germline V CDR1 and CDR2: SGHTA, FQGNSA. The CDR3 loop is CASSLDGGTEAFF. CDR3 sequence (DNA): TGTGCCAGCAGCTTAGACGGAGGCACTGAAGCTTTCTTT.

In the case of this clonotype: A read error may be the cause here, since a much bigger clone is one base away. The chain combines TRBV28 with TRBJ2-7; D might be TRBD1 (6 bases). Germline CDR1 and CDR2: MDHEN and SYDVKM. The CDR3 is made up of 15 amino acids. CDR3 bases: TGTGCCAGCAGTCGCATACAGGGCCCCTCCTACGACCAGTACTTC. Its translation: CASSRIQGPSYDQYF.

The chain employs TRBV9 and TRBJ1-2, with 7 nucleotides matching TRBD1. CDR1 SGDLS and CDR2 YYNGEE come from the germline V gene. V lost 2 bases and J lost 0; bases outside the gene matches: 10. This CDR3 is built from 17 residues. CDR3: CASSVGDSLYPNYGYTF. CDR3 sequence (DNA): TGTGCCAGCAGCGTGGGGGACAGTCTCTACCCTAACTATGGCTACACCTTC.

This clonotype was seen many times. The chain employs TRBV27 and TRBJ2-5; 10 bases align to TRBD2. Trimming cost V 5 bases and J 5 bases; bases outside gene matches: 17. This CDR3 has 18 amino acids. Looked up from germline, CDR1 is MNHEY and CDR2 is SMNVEV (reference sequence). CDR3 in amino acids: CASSPEGSVAGGGETQYF. For the CDR3, the DNA is TGTGCCAGCAGTCCCGAAGGCTCCGTAGCGGGAGGCGGGGAGACCCAGTACTTC.

This clonotype has more than one count but fewer than ten. The CDR3 is CSVEGLMGQGAGELFF. The DNA of the CDR3 is TGCAGCGTTGAAGGCCTGATGGGACAGGGGGCCGGGGAGCTGTTTTTT. This chain joins TRBV29-1 and TRBJ2-2, with TRBD1 identical over 11 bases. J gave up 6 bases and V 1 base, and 7 bases lay outside the gene matches. Germline assignment: CDR1 SQVTM and CDR2 ANQGSEA. The CDR3 spans 16 residues.

This clonotype was recorded many times. The chain recombines TRBV10-3 with TRBJ2-7; 13 bases fit TRBD2. This CDR3 region has 22 residues. Trimming cost V 0 bases and J 3 bases; bases outside gene matches: 20. Germline V CDR1 and CDR2: ENHRY, SYGVKD. CDR3 sequence (DNA): TGTGCCATCAGTGAGTCGACTCGTCAGGGACTAGCGGGAAGGGCAGGCAACTACGAGCAGTACTTC. Translating it yields CAISESTRQGLAGRAGNYEQYF.

V and J are TRBV5-6 and TRBJ2-5; TRBD1 matches at 8 bases. J gave up 5 bases and V 4 bases, and 10 bases lay outside the gene matches. The CDR3 is 15 residues long. From germline, CDR1 is SGHDT and CDR2 YYEEEE. The CDR3, as DNA: TGTGCCAGCAGCCCAGGACAGGGAGTAAGGGAGACCCAGTACTTC. It is translated as CASSPGQGVRETQYF.

This clonotype was counted at least ten times. The gene calls are TRBV27 and TRBJ1-1; 9 nucleotides align to TRBD1. Trimming cost V 8 bases and J 1 base; bases outside gene matches: 8. The CDR3 is 15 residues long. Per the germline V gene, CDR1 is MNHEY and CDR2 is SMNVEV (reference sequence). CDR3 region: CASGYPGQGNTEAFF. The CDR3 DNA sequence: TGTGCCAGCGGATACCCGGGACAGGGGAACACTGAAGCTTTCTTT.

This chain joins TRBV12-5 and TRBJ2-2; TRBD2 aligns across 16 bases. CDR3 length equals 19 residues. The J segment lost 3 bases and the V segment lost 1 base, leaving 5 bases of the junction unmatched. Germline values: CDR1 LGHNT, CDR2 FRNRAP. For the CDR3, the DNA is TGTGCTAGTGGTTTGGAGGGACTAGCGGGAGGGCCCTACACCGGGGAGCTGTTTTTT. This gives the protein CASGLEGLAGGPYTGELFF.

This clonotype occurred many times. V gene TRBV28 combines with J gene TRBJ1-1; 8 bases are a match to TRBD1. Germline V gene data show CDR1 as MDHEN and CDR2 as SYDVKM. V shed 5 bases, J shed 9 bases, and the junction held 11 bases outside the gene matches. CDR3 length: 14 amino acids. The DNA for the CDR3 is TGTGCCAGCAGTCGTCCAGGGGGCGCAGTAAAAGCTTTCTTT. Its protein product is CASSRPGGAVKAFF.

The rearrangement links TRBV20-1 to TRBJ1-2; no definite D call. The CDR3 is 11 residues long. Germline CDR1 reads DFQATT; CDR2 reads SNEGSKA (reference sequence). For the CDR3, the DNA is TGCAGCTGCTATGAGGGTCATGGCTACACCTTC. Protein product: CSCYEGHGYTF.

The CDR3 DNA follows: TGTGCCAGTGGGACAGGGCGATTGTTCTCCTACGAGCAGTACTTC. Its protein is CASGTGRLFSYEQYF. This chain uses TRBV2 with TRBJ2-7, with 9 bases aligning to TRBD1. The V gene end was trimmed by 9 bases and the J gene end by 0 bases; junction bases not matched to a gene: 9. Germline V gene sequence: CDR1 SNHLY, CDR2 FYNNEI. The CDR3 runs to 15 residues. Looking up the rest from reference TRBV2 and TRBJ2-7 gives the full variable domain: EPEVTQTPSHQVTQMGQEVILRCVPISNHLYFYWYRQILGQKVEFLVSFYNNEISEKSEIFDDQFSVERPDGSNFTLKIRSTKLEDSAMYFCASGTGRLFSYEQYFGPGTRLTVT.

Many counts were recorded for this clonotype. The rearrangement uses TRBV30 and TRBJ1-1, with D maybe TRBD1 (5 bases). The germline V and J ends were trimmed by 5 bases and 0 bases, with 7 bases remaining between them. CDR1 and CDR2 from the germline V gene are GTSNPN and SVGIG (reference sequence). CDR3 length: 12 residues. Written as DNA, the CDR3 is TGTGCCTGGGGGGGATTGAACACTGAAGCTTTCTTT. Its protein product is CAWGGLNTEAFF.